This T cell receptor (beta chain) stems from a study of blood T cell repertoires in COVID-19. The overall study: T cells, B-cell-depleted T cells, or PBMCs provided the cDNA or gDNA that served as material.

Germline V CDR1 and CDR2: MDHEN, SYDVKM. The CDR3 is 17 residues long. Trimming at V came to 8 bases and at J to 3 bases, leaving 17 bases not matched to a gene. Under the authors' procedure: Amplifying reference gene primers gave estimates of nucleated cell counts. Profiled with immunoSEQ multiplex PCR; TCRdb holds only in-frame clones, not every one. The V and J calls and the clone size are those of that table, but D and trimming were determined from the DNA. The sample comprises 130,000 to 150,000 clones, about nine tenths of which are singletons, and under 3% rests with the top ten. Sequencing was performed on peripheral blood. This chain uses TRBV28 with TRBJ1-2, with 8 nucleotides matching TRBD1. The source of this sequence is a human donor in a cohort sampled during active COVID-19. CDR3 amino acids: CASSYGRDRGWYYGYTF. CDR3 DNA sequence: TGTGCCAGCTCATATGGGAGAGACAGGGGTTGGTACTATGGCTACACCTTC.